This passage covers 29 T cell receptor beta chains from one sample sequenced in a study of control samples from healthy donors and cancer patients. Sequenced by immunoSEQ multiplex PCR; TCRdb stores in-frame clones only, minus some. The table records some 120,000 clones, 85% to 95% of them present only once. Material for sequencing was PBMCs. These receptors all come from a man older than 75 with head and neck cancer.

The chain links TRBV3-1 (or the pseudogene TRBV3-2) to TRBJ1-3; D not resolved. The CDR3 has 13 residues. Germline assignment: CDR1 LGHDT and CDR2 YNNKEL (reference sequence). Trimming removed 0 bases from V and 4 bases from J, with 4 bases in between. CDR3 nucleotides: TGTGCCAGCAGCCAAGACAGGGGAAACACCATATATTTT. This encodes CASSQDRGNTIYF.

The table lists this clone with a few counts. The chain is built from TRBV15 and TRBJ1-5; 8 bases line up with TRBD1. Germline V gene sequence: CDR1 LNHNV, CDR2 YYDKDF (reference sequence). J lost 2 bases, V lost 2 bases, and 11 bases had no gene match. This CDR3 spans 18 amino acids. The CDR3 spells CATSRPGTGMVGNQPQHF. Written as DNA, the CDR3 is TGTGCCACCAGCAGACCCGGGACAGGAATGGTTGGCAATCAGCCCCAGCATTTT. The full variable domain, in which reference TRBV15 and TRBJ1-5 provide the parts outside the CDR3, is DAMVIQNPRYQVTQFGKPVTLSCSQTLNHNVMYWYQQKSSQAPKLLFHYYDKDFNNEADTPDNFQSRRPNTSFCFLDIRSPGLGDTAMYLCATSRPGTGMVGNQPQHFGDGTRLSIL.

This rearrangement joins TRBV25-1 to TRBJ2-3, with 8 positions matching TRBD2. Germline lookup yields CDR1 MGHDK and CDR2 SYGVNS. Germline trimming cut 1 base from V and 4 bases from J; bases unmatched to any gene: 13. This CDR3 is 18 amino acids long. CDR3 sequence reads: CASSEWQRAGVRADTQYF. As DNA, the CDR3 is TGTGCCAGCAGTGAATGGCAAAGAGCGGGAGTTAGGGCAGATACGCAGTATTTT.

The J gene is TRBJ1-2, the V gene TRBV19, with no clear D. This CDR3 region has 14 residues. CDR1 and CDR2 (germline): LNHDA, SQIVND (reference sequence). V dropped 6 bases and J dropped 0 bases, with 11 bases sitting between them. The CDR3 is CASRGRPSNYGYTF. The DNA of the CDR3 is TGTGCCAGTAGGGGCAGGCCATCTAACTATGGCTACACCTTC.

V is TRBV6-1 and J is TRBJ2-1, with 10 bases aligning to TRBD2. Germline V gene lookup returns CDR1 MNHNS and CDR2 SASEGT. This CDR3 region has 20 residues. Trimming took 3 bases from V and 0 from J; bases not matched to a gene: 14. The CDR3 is CASSEAVGGSSGSSYNEQFF. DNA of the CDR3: TGTGCCAGCAGTGAGGCCGTCGGGGGGTCTAGCGGGAGCTCCTACAATGAGCAGTTCTTC.

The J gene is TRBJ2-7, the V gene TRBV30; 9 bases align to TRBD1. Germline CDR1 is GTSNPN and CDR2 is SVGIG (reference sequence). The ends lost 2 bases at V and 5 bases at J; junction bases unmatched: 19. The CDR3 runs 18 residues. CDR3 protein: CAWSKFPGTGKRSNEQYF. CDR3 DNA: TGTGCCTGGAGTAAATTCCCCGGGACAGGGAAACGTTCAAACGAGCAGTACTTC. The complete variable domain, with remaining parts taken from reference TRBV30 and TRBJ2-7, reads SQTIHQWPATLVQPVGSPLSLECTVEGTSNPNLYWYRQAAGRGLQLLFYSVGIGQISSEVPQNLSASRPQDRQFILSSKKLLLSDSGFYLCAWSKFPGTGKRSNEQYFGPGTRLTVT.

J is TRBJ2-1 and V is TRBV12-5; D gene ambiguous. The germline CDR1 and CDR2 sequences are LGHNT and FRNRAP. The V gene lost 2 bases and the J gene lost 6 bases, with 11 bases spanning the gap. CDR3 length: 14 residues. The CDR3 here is CASGLSAGSNEQFF. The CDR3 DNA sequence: TGTGCTAGTGGTTTGAGCGCTGGATCCAATGAGCAGTTCTTC.

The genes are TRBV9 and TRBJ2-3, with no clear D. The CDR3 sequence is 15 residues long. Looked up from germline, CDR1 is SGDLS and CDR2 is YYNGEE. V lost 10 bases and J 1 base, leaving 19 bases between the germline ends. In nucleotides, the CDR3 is TGTGCCTCCGCCGCCGAATCCAAGGGCACAGATACGCAGTATTTT. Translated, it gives CASAAESKGTDTQYF. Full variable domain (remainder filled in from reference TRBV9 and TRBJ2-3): DSGVTQTPKHLITATGQRVTLRCSPRSGDLSVYWYQQSLDQGLQFLIQYYNGEERAKGNILERFSAQQFPDLHSELNLSSLELGDSALYFCASAAESKGTDTQYFGPGTRLTVL.

The CDR3 is CASSLEVSDYEQYF. The CDR3 DNA follows: TGTGCCAGCAGCTTGGAAGTTAGCGACTACGAGCAGTACTTC. The V and J genes are TRBV5-4 and TRBJ2-7, with D perhaps matching TRBD2 (5 bases). Per the germline V gene, CDR1 is SGHNT and CDR2 is YYREEE (reference sequence). The CDR3 length is 14 residues. V shed 0 bases and J shed 3 bases, with 10 bases lying between them. The full variable domain, its missing parts supplied by reference TRBV5-4 and TRBJ2-7, is ETGVTQSPTHLIKTRGQQVTLRCSSQSGHNTVSWYQQALGQGPQFIFQYYREEENGRGNFPPRFSGLQFPNYSSELNVNALELDDSALYLCASSLEVSDYEQYFGPGTRLTVT.

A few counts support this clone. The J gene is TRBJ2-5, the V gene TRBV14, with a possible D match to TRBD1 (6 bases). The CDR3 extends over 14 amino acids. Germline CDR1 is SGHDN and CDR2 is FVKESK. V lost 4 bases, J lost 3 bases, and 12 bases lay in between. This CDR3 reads CASSPRTVKETQYF. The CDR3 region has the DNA TGTGCCAGCAGCCCTCGGACAGTCAAAGAGACCCAGTACTTC.

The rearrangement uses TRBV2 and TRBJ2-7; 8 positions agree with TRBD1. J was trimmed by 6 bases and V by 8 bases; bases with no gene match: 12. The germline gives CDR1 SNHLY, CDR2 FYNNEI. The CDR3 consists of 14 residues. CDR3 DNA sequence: TGTGCCAGCTTCCTCGCGACAGGGGACGGCGAGCAGTACTTC. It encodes CASFLATGDGEQYF. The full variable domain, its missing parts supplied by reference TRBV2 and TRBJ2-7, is EPEVTQTPSHQVTQMGQEVILRCVPISNHLYFYWYRQILGQKVEFLVSFYNNEISEKSEIFDDQFSVERPDGSNFTLKIRSTKLEDSAMYFCASFLATGDGEQYFGPGTRLTVT.

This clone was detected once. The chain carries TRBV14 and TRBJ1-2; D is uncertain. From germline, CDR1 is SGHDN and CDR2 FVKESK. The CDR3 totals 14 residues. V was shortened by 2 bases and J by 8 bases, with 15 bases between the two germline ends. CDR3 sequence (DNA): TGTGCCAGCAGCCAATCGACCGCCTGGGGAGGCTACACCTTC. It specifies CASSQSTAWGGYTF.

CDR3 amino acids: CASSPRGGDHNEQFF. The CDR3 nucleotides read TGTGCCAGCTCACCGAGGGGGGGCGACCACAATGAGCAGTTCTTC. The chain has TRBV18 and TRBJ2-1; possible D gene TRBD2, 7 bases. This CDR3 has 15 residues. Trimming cost V 3 bases and J 5 bases, with 14 bases left between them. Germline V gene lookup returns CDR1 KGHSH and CDR2 LQKENI.

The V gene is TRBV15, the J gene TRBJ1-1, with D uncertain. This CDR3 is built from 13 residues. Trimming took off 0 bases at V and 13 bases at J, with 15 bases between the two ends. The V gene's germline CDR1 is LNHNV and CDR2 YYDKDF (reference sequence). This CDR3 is CATSRDLAEVGFF. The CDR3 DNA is TGTGCCACCAGCAGAGATCTAGCTGAAGTAGGTTTCTTT.

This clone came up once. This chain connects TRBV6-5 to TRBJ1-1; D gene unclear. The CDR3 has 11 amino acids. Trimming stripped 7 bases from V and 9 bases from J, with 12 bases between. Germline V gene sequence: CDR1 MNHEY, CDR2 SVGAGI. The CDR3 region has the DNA TGTGCCAGCAAGAAAGAGTATCAAGCTTTCTTT. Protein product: CASKKEYQAFF.

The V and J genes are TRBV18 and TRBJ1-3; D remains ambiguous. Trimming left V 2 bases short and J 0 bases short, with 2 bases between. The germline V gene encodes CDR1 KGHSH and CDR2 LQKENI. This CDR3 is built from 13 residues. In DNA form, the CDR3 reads TGTGCCAGCTCACCAGACTCTGGAAACACCATATATTTT. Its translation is CASSPDSGNTIYF.

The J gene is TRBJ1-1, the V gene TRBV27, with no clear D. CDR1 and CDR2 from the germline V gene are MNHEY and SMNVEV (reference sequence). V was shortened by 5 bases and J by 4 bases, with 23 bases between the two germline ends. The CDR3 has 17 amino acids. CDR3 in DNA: TGTGCCAGCAGTCAATTATCAGGAAGAATGGAGCCCACTGAAGCTTTCTTT. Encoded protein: CASSQLSGRMEPTEAFF.

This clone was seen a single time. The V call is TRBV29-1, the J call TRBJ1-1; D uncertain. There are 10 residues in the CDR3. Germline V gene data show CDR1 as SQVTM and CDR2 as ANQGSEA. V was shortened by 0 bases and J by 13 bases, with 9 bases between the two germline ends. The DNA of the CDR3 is TGCAGCGTTGAAGAGGGTCAGGTTTTCTTT. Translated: CSVEEGQVFF. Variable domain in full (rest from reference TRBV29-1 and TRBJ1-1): SAVISQKPSRDICQRGTSLTIQCQVDSQVTMMFWYRQQPGQSLTLIATANQGSEATYESGFVIDKFPISRPNLTFSTLTVSNMSPEDSSIYLCSVEEGQVFFGQGTRLTVV.

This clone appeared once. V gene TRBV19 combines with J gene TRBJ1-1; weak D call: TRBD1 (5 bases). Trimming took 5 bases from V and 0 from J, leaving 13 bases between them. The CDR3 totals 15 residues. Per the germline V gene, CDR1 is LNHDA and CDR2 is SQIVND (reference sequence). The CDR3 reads CASSGTENLNTEAFF. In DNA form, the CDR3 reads TGTGCCAGTAGTGGGACGGAAAACTTGAACACTGAAGCTTTCTTT. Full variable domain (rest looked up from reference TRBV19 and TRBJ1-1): DGGITQSPKYLFRKEGQNVTLSCEQNLNHDAMYWYRQDPGQGLRLIYYSQIVNDFQKGDIAEGYSVSREKKESFPLTVTSAQKNPTAFYLCASSGTENLNTEAFFGQGTRLTVV.

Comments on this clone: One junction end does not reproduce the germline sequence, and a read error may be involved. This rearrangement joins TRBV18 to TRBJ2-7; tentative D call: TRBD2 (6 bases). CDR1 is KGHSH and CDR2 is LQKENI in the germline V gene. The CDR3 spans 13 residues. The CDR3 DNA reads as TGTGCCAGCTCCCCACCGGGACTTGACGAGCAGTACTTC. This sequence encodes CASSPPGLDEQYF.

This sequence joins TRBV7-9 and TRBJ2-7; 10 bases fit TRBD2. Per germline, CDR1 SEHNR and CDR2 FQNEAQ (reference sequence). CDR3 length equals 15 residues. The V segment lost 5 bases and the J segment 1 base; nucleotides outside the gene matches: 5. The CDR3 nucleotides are TGTGCCAGCAGCGATACTAGCGGGATGTCCTACGAGCAGTACTTC. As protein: CASSDTSGMSYEQYF.

This CDR3 reads CASSKLSRYGRVNSPLHF. CDR3 DNA sequence: TGTGCCAGCAGCAAATTGTCTCGATACGGCAGGGTGAATTCACCCCTCCACTTT. The V call is TRBV21-1, the J call TRBJ1-6; whether TRBD1, the table's D call, matches the DNA was not checked. TRBV21-1 is flagged as a pseudogene. The CDR3 extends over 18 amino acids.

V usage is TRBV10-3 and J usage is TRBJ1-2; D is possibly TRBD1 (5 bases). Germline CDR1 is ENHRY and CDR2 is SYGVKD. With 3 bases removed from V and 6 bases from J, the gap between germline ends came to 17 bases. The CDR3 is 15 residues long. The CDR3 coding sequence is TGTGCCATCAGTGACCTCCCCGGGGGGAGGGATGGCTACACCTTC. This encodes CAISDLPGGRDGYTF.

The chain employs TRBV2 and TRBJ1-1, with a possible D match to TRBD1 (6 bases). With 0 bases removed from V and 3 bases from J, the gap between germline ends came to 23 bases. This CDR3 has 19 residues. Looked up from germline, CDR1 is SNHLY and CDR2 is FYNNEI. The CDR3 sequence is CASSEALAGQRGRDTEAFF. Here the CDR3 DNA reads TGTGCCAGCAGTGAAGCGCTGGCGGGACAAAGGGGTAGGGACACTGAAGCTTTCTTT. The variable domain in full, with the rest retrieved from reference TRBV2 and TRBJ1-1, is EPEVTQTPSHQVTQMGQEVILRCVPISNHLYFYWYRQILGQKVEFLVSFYNNEISEKSEIFDDQFSVERPDGSNFTLKIRSTKLEDSAMYFCASSEALAGQRGRDTEAFFGQGTRLTVV.

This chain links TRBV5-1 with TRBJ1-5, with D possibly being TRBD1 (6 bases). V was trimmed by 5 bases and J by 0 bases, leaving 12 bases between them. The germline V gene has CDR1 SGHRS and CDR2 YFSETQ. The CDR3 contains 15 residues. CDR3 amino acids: CASRPDRNSNQPQHF. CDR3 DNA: TGCGCCAGCAGACCTGACAGGAATAGCAATCAGCCCCAGCATTTT.

CDR3 bases: TGTGCCACCAGCAACCTACTAGCGGGAGGAGGTAATGAGCAGTTCTTC. Its translation: CATSNLLAGGGNEQFF. The chain joins TRBV15 to TRBJ2-1; TRBD2 agrees at 12 bases. CDR3 length equals 16 residues. CDR1 is LNHNV, CDR2 YYDKDF, per germline (reference sequence). The ends lost 4 bases at V and 7 bases at J; junction bases unmatched: 8.

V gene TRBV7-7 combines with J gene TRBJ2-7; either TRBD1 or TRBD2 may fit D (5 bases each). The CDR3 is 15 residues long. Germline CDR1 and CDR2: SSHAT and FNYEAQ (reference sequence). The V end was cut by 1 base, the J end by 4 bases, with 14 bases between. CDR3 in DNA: TGTGCCAGCAGCTTAGACTGGGGGTTGGGGTACGAGCAGTACTTC. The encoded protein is CASSLDWGLGYEQYF.

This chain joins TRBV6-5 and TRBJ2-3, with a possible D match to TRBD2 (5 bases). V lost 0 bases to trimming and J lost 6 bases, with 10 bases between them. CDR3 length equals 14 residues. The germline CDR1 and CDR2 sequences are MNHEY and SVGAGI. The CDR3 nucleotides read TGTGCCAGCAGTTACTCTTCTAGCTATGATACGCAGTATTTT. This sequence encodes CASSYSSSYDTQYF.

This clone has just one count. Written as DNA, the CDR3 is TGTGCCAGCAGCTTGGGTGCCCTCTCCTACGAGCAGTACTTC. Translation: CASSLGALSYEQYF. The chain recombines TRBV5-5 with TRBJ2-7; no definite D call. The V gene's germline CDR1 is SGHKS and CDR2 YYEKEE (reference sequence). The CDR3 is 14 residues long. The V end was cut by 0 bases, the J end by 0 bases, with 7 bases between. Full variable domain (outside the CDR3, taken from reference TRBV5-5 and TRBJ2-7): DAGVTQSPTHLIKTRGQQVTLRCSPISGHKSVSWYQQVLGQGPQFIFQYYEKEERGRGNFPDRFSARQFPNYSSELNVNALLLGDSALYLCASSLGALSYEQYFGPGTRLTVT.